One T cell receptor (beta chain) is described in this entry. Per the germline V gene, CDR1 is LNHDA and CDR2 is SQIVND (reference sequence). The ends were cut back, 10 bases at V and 4 bases at J, with 17 bases in the middle. This CDR3 spans 14 amino acids. The sample is drawn from a study of blood T cell repertoires in COVID-19. Background on the study: The United States, Italy and Spain supplied acute and convalescent COVID-19 samples. From T cells, B-cell-depleted T cells, or PBMCs came the material, which was cDNA or gDNA.

This table comes from immunoSEQ multiplex PCR, and its TCRdb copy is limited to in-frame clones, with some not included. The table has 150,000 or so clones, roughly 86% seen once; the top ten hold about 15%. The chain combines TRBV19 with TRBJ1-3; maybe TRBD1 (6 bases). This receptor was identified in a human donor with acute or convalescent COVID-19. The donor label of this sample is uncertain. The sequenced material came from peripheral blood. CDR3 sequence (DNA): TGTGCCACCCCAGAGGGGGAGTCCGGAAACACCATATATTTT. Residues: CATPEGESGNTIYF.